Detailed here is one T cell receptor (beta chain). Its antigen specificity is not known. Per-base quality was not reported, and no clone a single base away is much larger than it. The data were obtained in a study of cytomegalovirus exposure and HLA in healthy donors (TCRdb year 2017). For the study in its entirety: In an earlier analysis of some 610 of the donors, 250 to 300 Gb of sequence data and just under 120 million unique TCR beta sequences from 150 million to 200 million T cells were reported. Approximately 330 gigabases of sequencing data and around 85 million unique TCR sequences made up an early release that covered over 550 HLA-typed donors. The genetic ancestry cluster associated with self-reported Caucasian donors included about 81% of the 398 genotyped donors. The study was designed to test whether signatures of past pathogen exposure could be identified by cataloging public T cell receptors. The study profiled the T cell repertoires of around 700 subjects by immunosequencing and related them to cytomegalovirus serostatus. Along with the roughly 700-subject first cohort, a separate validation cohort of some 130 different subjects was used. To predict cytomegalovirus infection status, the study combined high-throughput TCR immunosequencing, statistical association of individual TCRs with disease status, and machine learning. In a later analysis, previously published TCR beta repertoires from 600 to 850 donors were re-analyzed and high-resolution HLA genotyping was added so that TCR occurrence patterns could be studied. Rather than drawing on any new phenotypic data, the later analysis identified candidate immune exposures from TCR beta sequences and the way those sequences occurred across donors. In an earlier analysis of more than 550 of the donors, high-throughput TCR beta sequencing was used to judge whether each TCR beta V gene segment behaved as functional or pseudogenic. Donor age, sex, ethnicity and CMV serostatus were compiled together with the repertoire data. A later genetic analysis took genome-wide SNP genotypes for about three fifths of the roughly 670 donors and used that subset as a discovery cohort. All discovery cohort repertoires had been generated on a single sequencing platform. Class I and class II HLA loci were covered by the typing at four-digit resolution. Typing coverage varied by locus: about 629-630 donors for A, B, C, DRB1 and DQB1; about 520 for DQA1; about 570 for DPA1; roughly 470 for DPB1. About five DR-DQ haplotypes were handled as single units for association and clustering because linkage in the cohort was strong. Among approximately 370 genotyped donors of the cohort, an average of approximately 200,000 unique TCR beta nucleotide sequences was sequenced per donor, of which about 19% were non-productive. Study-wide findings and limitations: A later analysis found that HLA-associated TCR beta chains were more clonally expanded and had lower generation probabilities than equally common non-associated chains. A further reported finding was that TCR beta sequences accurately predicted the HLA-A and HLA-B alleles for most subjects in the first cohort. In a later genetic analysis, a missense DCLRE1C variant was associated with V-gene and J-gene trimming of TCR beta chains, and the association was replicated in an independent cohort. A later genetic analysis reported fewer N-insertions in productive TCRs among donors in an Asian-associated ancestry cluster than the approximately 670-donor mean. A few of the identified cytomegalovirus-associated TCR beta chains were confirmed in vitro to be specific for cytomegalovirus antigens. Most CMV-associated TCR beta chains appeared to be HLA-restricted in a later analysis, and the HLA associations seemed to be driven largely by CMV exposure. The sequencing pipeline was judged likely to have produced a cluster of highly shared sequence variants as a technical artifact. The only immune exposure information available for the cohort was CMV serostatus. Most TCR sequences were observed very rarely across donors, whereas some public TCRs were present in many individuals. The 87-base-pair reads could not distinguish some IMGT-functional V segments, including TRBV6-2 and TRBV6-3, so those segments were excluded. Roughly uniform sequencing depth across donors was assumed in presence/absence analyses, although this assumption may not hold. Only TCR beta chains were sequenced in this cohort, and the absence of alpha or paired-chain data limited detectable features. In a later analysis, the rate of TCR association differed among HLA loci, with DRB1 alleles having the most associated TCRs and HLA-C alleles having the fewest. In a later analysis, around 17,000 TCR beta sequences were associated with specific HLA alleles at a false discovery rate of 0.05. HLA typing was unavailable for some donors at each locus, so association tests used only the typed subset. The classifier was reported to diagnose cytomegalovirus status with high specificity and sensitivity in both the original cohort and the validation cohort. The earlier analysis of around 600 of the donors excluded some 15 rarely observed V segments, including chromosome 9 orphons, because counts were too low. When HLA alleles, especially DR and DQ, strongly co-occurred, TCR associations were difficult to assign to individual alleles. An earlier analysis of approximately 540 of the donors showed that most TCR beta V segments appeared in productive rearrangements either about 90% or about 30% of the time, which broadly matched IMGT annotations. In a later analysis, several top co-occurrence clusters were reported to appear linked to parvovirus B19, influenza, CMV and Epstein-Barr virus. Linkage disequilibrium might explain the correlated functional status among segregating V segments, but an unknown experimental factor could not be excluded. The study gave a list of about 150 TCR beta chains associated with cytomegalovirus. It was suggested by the authors that the approach could potentially be generalized to other disease states and immunological phenotypes.

The library was built by means of the immunoSEQ multiplex PCR assay. A mixture of 60 forward primers for TCR Vbeta segments and 13 reverse primers for TCR Jbeta segments was used in the multiplex PCR. Amplification of the CDR3 region of rearranged TCR beta genes was performed with a multiplex PCR assay on genomic DNA. The Illumina HiSeq System was used to sequence the amplified TCR beta libraries as 87-base-pair reads. The authors' analysis ran thus. A later analysis tallied roughly 76 million unique TCR beta chains across the roughly 610 repertoires, and around 12 million of those chains were shared by two or more donors. Raw reads were error-corrected and collapsed into unique sequences by a nearest-neighbor algorithm in which closely related sequences were merged to remove PCR and sequencing errors. To assign V, D and J gene segments, CDR3 sequences were aligned to IMGT reference sequences. Each retained sequence needed at least a six-nucleotide match to both a V gene segment and a J gene segment. A rearrangement was called productive if the CDR3 had no stop codons and remained in frame with V and J, and every other rearrangement was called non-productive. Following IMGT convention, CDR3 was defined as the stretch from the second conserved V-encoded cysteine up to the conserved J-encoded phenylalanine. In an earlier analysis of some 550 of the donors, sequences lacking an unambiguous match to a single V gene segment were excluded. An earlier analysis of about 600 of the donors called V segments functional above 56.7% productive rearrangements and segregating when the between-donor standard deviation exceeded 5%. To diagnose cytomegalovirus status from the catalog of TCR beta chain sequences, a statistical classification framework was built. In a later analysis, TCR nucleotide sequences were compared against IMGT/GENE-DB human TR gene sequences so that V and J genes could be assigned. The TCRdist pipeline was used in a later analysis to assign CDR3 sequences and most-parsimonious VDJ recombination scenarios. A later analysis defined each TCR beta chain by its CDR3 amino acid sequence plus V-gene family, and excluded reads lacking a unique V-gene family. In a later analysis, fewer than 650 highly shared, low-generation-probability nucleotide sequences were removed to address suspected cross-contamination and a sequencing artifact. A later analysis calculated a clonal expansion index for each public chain from normalized within-repertoire ranks of inferred template counts. A later analysis computed generation probabilities with a VDJ recombination model fitted to out-of-frame rearrangements, and checked the results against IGoR. In a later analysis, TCR-TCR, TCR-HLA and TCR-CMV co-occurrence was scored with hypergeometric tests, and a repertoire-size bias correction was applied to TCR pairs. In a later analysis, false discovery rates were estimated by permuting HLA or CMV assignments 20 times. In a later analysis, co-occurring TCRs were grouped using DBSCAN, with TCRdist sequence similarity added in when clustering inside HLA-allele-positive subsets. For co-occurrence clustering, repertoires with fewer than 30,000 or more than 120,000 public chains were excluded, along with about five repertoires with anomalous nucleotide sharing. Held by TCRdb, this immuneACCESS table contains in-frame sequences only and omits some clones. Under half of the omission traces to an unresolved V gene where checked; the cause of the rest is unknown. V and J calls and clone size are copied from that table; D and trimming were computed from the DNA. The sample records approximately 150,000 clones, about 75% of which are singletons. The ten largest clones represent 1.5% to 2% of the sample.

The junction shows trimming of 0 bases on V and 7 bases on J, and the gene matches do not reach 8 bases of it. The CDR3, cysteine through phenylalanine, is 16 amino acids long. The retained sequence is limited to the CDR3, 48 bases, with the frame set at the first base. The germline V gene supplies CDR1 MGHRA and CDR2 YSYEKL. The cohort was made up of 500 to 800 healthy bone marrow donors. Cohort members were all nominally healthy when sampled, although unrecorded immune exposures were likely present. The donor tested CMV seronegative, placing the donor among the 300 to 400 seronegative members of the cohort. A peripheral blood sample was collected from each donor, and TCR beta sequencing was performed on peripheral blood mononuclear cells. The Qiagen DNeasy Blood Extraction Kit was used to extract genomic DNA from the blood cell samples.

The specimen sequenced was PBMCs. The chain uses TRBV4-1 and TRBJ1-4; TRBD1 fits 7 bases in the junction. The TCR was taken from a woman aged 25 to 39 in good health and CMV-seronegative. In nucleotide form, the sequence is TGCGCCAGCAGCCAAGAAAGTTGGCAGGGGGGTGAAAAACTGTTTTTT. It translates to CASSQESWQGGEKLFF.